What follows describes a single TCR beta chain. Its antigen is unknown. This sample is drawn from a study of shared clonotypes between healthy human individuals. Study results and caveats: Investigators expected sequencing depth to affect clonotype sharing among donors. In having few donors, the study represented limited genetic and exposure-history diversity.

Profiled with immunoSEQ multiplex PCR; TCRdb holds only in-frame clones, not every one. The table shows roughly 330,000 clones, with 74% occurring only once. Trimming pared 0 bases from V and 2 bases from J, leaving 6 bases between. CDR3 size: 13 residues. Germline CDR1 and CDR2: SGHRS and YFSETQ. The TCR comes from a man younger than 40 in good health. The gene calls are TRBV5-1 and TRBJ2-7; D remains ambiguous. Sequencing used memory CD4+ T cells sorted from blood. Subset noted: CD45RA-negative fraction. Here the CDR3 reads CASSLGRPYEQYF. In DNA form, the CDR3 reads TGCGCCAGCAGCTTGGGACGGCCCTACGAGCAGTACTTC.